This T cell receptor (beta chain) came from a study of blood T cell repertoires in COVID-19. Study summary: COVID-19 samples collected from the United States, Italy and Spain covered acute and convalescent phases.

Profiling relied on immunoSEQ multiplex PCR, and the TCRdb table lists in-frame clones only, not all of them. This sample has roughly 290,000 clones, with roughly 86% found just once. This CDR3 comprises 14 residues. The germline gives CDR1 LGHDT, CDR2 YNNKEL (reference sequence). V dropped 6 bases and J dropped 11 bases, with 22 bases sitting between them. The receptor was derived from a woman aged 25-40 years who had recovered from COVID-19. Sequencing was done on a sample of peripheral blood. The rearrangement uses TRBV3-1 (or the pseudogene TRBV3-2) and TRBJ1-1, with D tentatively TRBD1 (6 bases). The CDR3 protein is CASSTGQPSRSAFF. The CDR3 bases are TGTGCCAGCAGTACTGGACAGCCGTCCCGGTCGGCTTTCTTT.